This T cell receptor (beta chain) was sequenced during a study of CD8 T cells in ankylosing spondylitis (dated by TCRdb to about 2017). Background for the entire study: To find TCR variants linked to disease, the study profiled T cell receptor beta repertoires in ankylosing spondylitis patients and healthy donors. The full study cohort was made up of 25 ankylosing spondylitis patients and 108 healthy donors. Peripheral blood samples were taken, and synovial fluid was additionally collected from ankylosing spondylitis patients. The investigation overall reported the following: Blood from ankylosing spondylitis patients appeared to be characterized by a TCR beta motif composed of about eight highly homologous amino acid variants. Some motif variants were previously reported in synovial fluid and blood of reactive arthritis patients, suggesting common disease-initiation mechanisms. The disease-linked clones were reported to be significantly enriched in matched synovial fluid samples from ankylosing spondylitis patients. In peripheral blood, the disease-linked clones were found at relatively low frequencies and had a CD8+ phenotype.

The sequencer was an Illumina HiSeq 2500. TCR beta libraries were prepared by quantitative 5'-RACE with molecular barcodes. The paper's processing steps were these. A new computational method based on a probabilistic model of VDJ rearrangement was used to identify disease-linked TCR variants. TCRdb passed the public sequencing reads through fastp at Q25 and MiXCR, retaining productive beta sequences. Every CDR3 protein is listed once, alongside the most common genes and DNA of its rows. The V and J calls reflect TCRdb's pipeline rather than the authors' work. The sample table shows approximately 520,000 distinct CDR3 sequences, and approximately 5% are seen once. The ten largest clones represent 3% to 4.5% of the sample. Germline trimming: 6 bases from V, 6 bases from J; junction bases outside gene matches: 9. The CDR3 sequence holds 13 residues, the cysteine and phenylalanine included. Only CDR3 DNA is held: 39 bases, read in frame from base 1. Taken from the germline V gene (reference sequence), the CDR1 and CDR2 loops are SGHKS and YYEKEE.

This clonotype was recorded many times. Its recognized antigen is unknown. No much larger clone exists at a distance of one base, and base qualities are not known. The sequence links TRBV5-5 to TRBJ2-7; 7 bases in the junction line up with TRBD1. Sequenced: blood, either unsorted or a sorted T cell fraction (not recorded which). This clonotype originated in a male donor with ankylosing spondylitis. The sequenced DNA: TGTGCCAGCACCTCTAAACAGGGGAGCGAGCAGTACTTC. Translated, this gives CASTSKQGSEQYF.